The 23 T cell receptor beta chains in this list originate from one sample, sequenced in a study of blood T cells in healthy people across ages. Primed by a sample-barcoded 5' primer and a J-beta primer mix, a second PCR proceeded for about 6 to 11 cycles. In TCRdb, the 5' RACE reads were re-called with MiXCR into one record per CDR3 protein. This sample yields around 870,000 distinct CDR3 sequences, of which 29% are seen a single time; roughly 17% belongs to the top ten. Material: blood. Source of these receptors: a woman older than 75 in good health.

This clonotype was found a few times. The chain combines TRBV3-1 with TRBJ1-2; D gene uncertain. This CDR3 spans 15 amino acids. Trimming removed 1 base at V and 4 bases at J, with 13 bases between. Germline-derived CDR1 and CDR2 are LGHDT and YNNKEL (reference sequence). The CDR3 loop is CASSQGGFVTYGYTF. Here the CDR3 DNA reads TGTGCCAGCAGCCAAGGGGGATTCGTTACCTATGGCTACACCTTC.

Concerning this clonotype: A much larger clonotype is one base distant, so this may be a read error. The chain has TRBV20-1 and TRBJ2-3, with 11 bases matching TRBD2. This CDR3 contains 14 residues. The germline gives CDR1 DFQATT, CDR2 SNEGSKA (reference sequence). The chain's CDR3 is CSAPTSGNTDTRYF. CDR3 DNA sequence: TGCAGTGCTCCGACTAGCGGGAACACAGATACGCGGTATTTT.

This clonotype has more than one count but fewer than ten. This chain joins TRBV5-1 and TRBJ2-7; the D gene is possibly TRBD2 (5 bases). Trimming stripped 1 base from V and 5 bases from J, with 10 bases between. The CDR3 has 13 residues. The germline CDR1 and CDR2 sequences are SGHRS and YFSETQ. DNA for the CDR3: TGCGCCAGCAGCTTGTTTTACGGGGACGAGCAGTACTTC. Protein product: CASSLFYGDEQYF. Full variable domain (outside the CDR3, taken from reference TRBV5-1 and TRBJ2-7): KAGVTQTPRYLIKTRGQQVTLSCSPISGHRSVSWYQQTPGQGLQFLFEYFSETQRNKGNFPGRFSGRQFSNSRSEMNVSTLELGDSALYLCASSLFYGDEQYFGPGTRLTVT.

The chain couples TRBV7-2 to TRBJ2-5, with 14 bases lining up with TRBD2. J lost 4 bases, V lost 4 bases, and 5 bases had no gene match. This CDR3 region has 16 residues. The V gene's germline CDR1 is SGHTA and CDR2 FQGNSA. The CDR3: CASSSAGLAGVETQYF. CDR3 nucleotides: TGTGCCAGCAGCTCGGCGGGACTAGCGGGAGTAGAGACCCAGTACTTC. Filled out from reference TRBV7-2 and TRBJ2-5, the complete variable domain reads GAGVSQSPSNKVTEKGKDVELRCDPISGHTALYWYRQSLGQGLEFLIYFQGNSAPDKSGLPSDRFSAERTGGSVSTLTIQRTQQEDSAVYLCASSSAGLAGVETQYFGPGTRLLVL.

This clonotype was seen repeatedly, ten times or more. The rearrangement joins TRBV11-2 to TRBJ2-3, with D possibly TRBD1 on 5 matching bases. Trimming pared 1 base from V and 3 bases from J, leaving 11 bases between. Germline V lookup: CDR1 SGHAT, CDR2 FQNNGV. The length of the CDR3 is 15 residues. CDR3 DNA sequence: TGTGCCAGCAGCTTAGGGCGCAGGGCGACAGATACGCAGTATTTT. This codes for CASSLGRRATDTQYF.

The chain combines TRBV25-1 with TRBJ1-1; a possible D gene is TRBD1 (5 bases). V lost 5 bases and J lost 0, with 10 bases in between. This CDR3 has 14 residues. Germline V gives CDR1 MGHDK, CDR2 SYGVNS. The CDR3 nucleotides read TGTGCCAGCAGTAAGGGGATAGTGAACACTGAAGCTTTCTTT. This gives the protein CASSKGIVNTEAFF.

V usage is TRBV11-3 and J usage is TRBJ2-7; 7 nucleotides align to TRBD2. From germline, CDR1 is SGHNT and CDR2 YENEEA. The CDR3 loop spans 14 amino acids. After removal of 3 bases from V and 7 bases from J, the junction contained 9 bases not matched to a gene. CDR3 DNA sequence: TGTGCCAGCAGCTTGGGGGGGAAGACCCCGGAGCAGTACTTC. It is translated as CASSLGGKTPEQYF.

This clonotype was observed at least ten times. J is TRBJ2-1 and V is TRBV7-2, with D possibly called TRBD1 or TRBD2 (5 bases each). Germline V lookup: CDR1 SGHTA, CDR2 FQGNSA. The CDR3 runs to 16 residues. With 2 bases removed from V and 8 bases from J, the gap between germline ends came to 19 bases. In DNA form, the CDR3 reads TGTGCCAGCAGCTTATTGGTGGGGACCCTATTATATGAGCAGTTCTTC. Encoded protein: CASSLLVGTLLYEQFF.

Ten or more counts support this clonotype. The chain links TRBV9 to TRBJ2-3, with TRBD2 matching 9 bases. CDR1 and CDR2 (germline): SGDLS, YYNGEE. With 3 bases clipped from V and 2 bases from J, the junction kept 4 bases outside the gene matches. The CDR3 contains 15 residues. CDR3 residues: CASSASGGITDTQYF. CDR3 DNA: TGTGCCAGCAGCGCAAGCGGGGGGATCACAGATACGCAGTATTTT.

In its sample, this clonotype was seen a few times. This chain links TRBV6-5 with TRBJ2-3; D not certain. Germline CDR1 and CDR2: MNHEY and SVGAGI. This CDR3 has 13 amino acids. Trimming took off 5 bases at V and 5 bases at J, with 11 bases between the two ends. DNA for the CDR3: TGTGCCAGCAGTGCTTGGAGAGAAGATACGCAGTATTTT. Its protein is CASSAWREDTQYF.

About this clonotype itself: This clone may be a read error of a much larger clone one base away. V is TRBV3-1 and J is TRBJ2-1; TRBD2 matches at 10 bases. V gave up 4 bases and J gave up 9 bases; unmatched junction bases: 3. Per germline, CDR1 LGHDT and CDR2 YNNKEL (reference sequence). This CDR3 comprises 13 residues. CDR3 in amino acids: CASSRLAGAEQFF. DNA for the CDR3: TGTGCCAGCAGCCGGCTAGCGGGGGCTGAGCAGTTCTTC.

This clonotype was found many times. The DNA for the CDR3 is TGTGCCAGCAGTTTACTAGGGGGGAAAGAGACCCAGTACTTC. Residues: CASSLLGGKETQYF. The chain couples TRBV12-3 or TRBV12-4 to TRBJ2-5; D tentatively reads TRBD1 or TRBD2 (6 bases each). V lost 2 bases to trimming and J lost 3 bases, with 10 bases between them. This CDR3 comprises 14 residues.

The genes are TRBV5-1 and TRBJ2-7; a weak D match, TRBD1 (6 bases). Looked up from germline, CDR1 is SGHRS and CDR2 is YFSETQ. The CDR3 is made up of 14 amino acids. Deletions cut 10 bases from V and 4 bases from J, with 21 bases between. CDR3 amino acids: CAGNLMGASYEQYF. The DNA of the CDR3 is TGCGCCGGCAACTTGATGGGGGCTTCATACGAGCAGTACTTC.

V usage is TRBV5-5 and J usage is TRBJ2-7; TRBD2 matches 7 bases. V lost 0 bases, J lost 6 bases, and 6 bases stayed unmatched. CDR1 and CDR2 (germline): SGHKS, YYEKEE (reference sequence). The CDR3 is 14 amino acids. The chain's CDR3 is CASSLDTGLGEQYF. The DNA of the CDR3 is TGTGCCAGCAGCTTGGATACCGGACTAGGCGAGCAGTACTTC.

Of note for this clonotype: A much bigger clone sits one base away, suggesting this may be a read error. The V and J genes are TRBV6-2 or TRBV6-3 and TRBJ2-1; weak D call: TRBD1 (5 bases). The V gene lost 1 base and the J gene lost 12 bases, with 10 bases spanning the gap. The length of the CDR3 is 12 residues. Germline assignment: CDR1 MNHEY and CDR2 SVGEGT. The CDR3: CASSYLGRRQFF. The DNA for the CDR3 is TGTGCCAGCAGTTACTTGGGGCGGAGGCAGTTCTTC.

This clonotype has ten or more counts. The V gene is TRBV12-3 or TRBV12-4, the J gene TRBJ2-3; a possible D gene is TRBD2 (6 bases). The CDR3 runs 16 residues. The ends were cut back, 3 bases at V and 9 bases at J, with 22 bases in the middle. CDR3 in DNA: TGTGCCAGCAGTTTCAGCTTTAGCGGCCTCCGAATCACGCAGTATTTT. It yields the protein CASSFSFSGLRITQYF.

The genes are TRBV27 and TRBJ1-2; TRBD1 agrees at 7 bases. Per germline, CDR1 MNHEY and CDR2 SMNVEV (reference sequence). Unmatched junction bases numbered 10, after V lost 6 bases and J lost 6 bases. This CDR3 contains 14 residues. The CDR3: CASRPRQGADGYTF. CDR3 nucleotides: TGTGCCAGCAGGCCTCGACAGGGAGCAGATGGCTACACCTTC.

CDR3: CASSREGSRPAEAFF. For the CDR3, the DNA is TGTGCCAGCAGCCGAGAGGGGAGTCGGCCGGCTGAAGCTTTCTTT. The V gene is TRBV3-1, the J gene TRBJ1-1, with a weak D call TRBD1 (5 bases). CDR1 is LGHDT and CDR2 is YNNKEL in the germline V gene (reference sequence). Trimming took 4 bases from V and 6 from J, leaving 18 bases between them. The CDR3 covers 15 residues.

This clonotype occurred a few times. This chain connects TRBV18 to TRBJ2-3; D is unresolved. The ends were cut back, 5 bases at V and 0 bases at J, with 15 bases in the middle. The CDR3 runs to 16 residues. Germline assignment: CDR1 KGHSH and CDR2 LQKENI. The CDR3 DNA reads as TGTGCCAGCTCAAGGTTCTCCGACCCAAGCACAGATACGCAGTATTTT. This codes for CASSRFSDPSTDTQYF.

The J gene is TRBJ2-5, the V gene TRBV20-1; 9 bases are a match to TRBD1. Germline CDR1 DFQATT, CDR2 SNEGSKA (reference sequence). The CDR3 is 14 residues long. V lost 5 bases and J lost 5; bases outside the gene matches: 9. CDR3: CSALTGGYGETQYF. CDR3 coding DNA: TGCAGTGCTCTGACAGGGGGTTACGGGGAGACCCAGTACTTC.

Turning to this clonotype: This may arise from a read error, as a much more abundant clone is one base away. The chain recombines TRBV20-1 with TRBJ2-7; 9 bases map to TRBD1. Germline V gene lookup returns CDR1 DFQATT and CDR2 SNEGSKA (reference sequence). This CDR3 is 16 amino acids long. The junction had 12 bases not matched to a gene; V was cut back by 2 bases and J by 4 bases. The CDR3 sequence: CSARYPLGTGLYEQYF. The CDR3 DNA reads TGCAGTGCTAGATACCCCTTGGGGACAGGGTTATACGAGCAGTACTTC.

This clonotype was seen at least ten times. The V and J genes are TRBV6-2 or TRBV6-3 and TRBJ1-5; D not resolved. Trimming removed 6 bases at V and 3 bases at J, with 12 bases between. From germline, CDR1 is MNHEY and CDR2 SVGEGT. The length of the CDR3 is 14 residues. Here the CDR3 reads CASSVTAFNQPQHF. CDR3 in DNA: TGTGCCAGCAGCGTAACAGCTTTCAATCAGCCCCAGCATTTT.

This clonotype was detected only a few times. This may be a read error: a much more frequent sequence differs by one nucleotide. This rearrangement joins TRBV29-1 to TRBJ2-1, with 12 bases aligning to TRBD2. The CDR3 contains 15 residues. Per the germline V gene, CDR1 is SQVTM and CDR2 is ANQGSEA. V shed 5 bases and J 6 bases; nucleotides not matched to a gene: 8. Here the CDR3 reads CSVQSGTSGCNEQFF. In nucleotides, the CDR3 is TGCAGCGTTCAATCCGGGACTAGCGGGTGCAATGAGCAGTTCTTC.